The table lists the clone carrying this T cell receptor beta chain with a count of one. Antigen specificity is unknown. The CDR3 covers 14 residues. V trimming: 6 bases; J trimming: 6 bases; junction bases outside the gene matches: 12. Per germline, CDR1 DFQATT and CDR2 SNEGSKA (reference sequence). Sample-barcoded 5' priming and a J-beta primer mix drove a second PCR of about 6 to 12 cycles. TCRdb itself ran the 5' RACE reads through MiXCR, one entry per CDR3 protein. Here the sample spans about a million distinct CDR3 sequences, around 54% being singletons. This sample was taken from a study of blood T cells in healthy people across ages. Isolation yielded PBMCs, at least 6.5 million per sample, in every case. With each sample, at least 5 micrograms of total RNA were extracted. Study conclusions and caveats: The long-lived group displayed more naive CD4+ cells, plus higher diversity, than the aged donors did. PBMCs were not sorted, which prevented a conclusive comparison of naive versus antigen-experienced cells.

The chain combines TRBV20-1 with TRBJ2-7, with 9 bases lining up with TRBD2. The sequenced sample was blood. The TCR was taken from a woman between 55 and 75 years old in good health. CDR3 DNA: TGCAGTGCACCTCCAGCGGGAGGTCGCTCCGAGCAGTACTTC. This sequence encodes CSAPPAGGRSEQYF.